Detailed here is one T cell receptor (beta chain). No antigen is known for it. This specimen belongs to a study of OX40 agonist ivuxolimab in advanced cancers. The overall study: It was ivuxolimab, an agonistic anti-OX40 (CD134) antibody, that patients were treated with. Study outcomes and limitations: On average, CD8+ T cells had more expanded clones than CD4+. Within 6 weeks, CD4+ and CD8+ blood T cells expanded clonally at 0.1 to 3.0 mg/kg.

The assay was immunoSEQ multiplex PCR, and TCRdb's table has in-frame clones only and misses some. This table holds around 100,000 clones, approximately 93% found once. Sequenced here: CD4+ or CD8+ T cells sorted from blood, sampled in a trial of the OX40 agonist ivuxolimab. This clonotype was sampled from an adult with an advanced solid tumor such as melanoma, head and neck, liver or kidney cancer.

The CDR3 spells CASTDTGGYTF. The CDR3, as DNA: TGTGCCAGCACCGACACGGGGGGCTACACCTTC. The genes are TRBV7-9 and TRBJ1-2; D gene unclear. The ends were cut back, 7 bases at V and 8 bases at J, with 11 bases in the middle. The CDR3 is 11 amino acids. Germline lookup yields CDR1 SEHNR and CDR2 FQNEAQ (reference sequence).